The sample holds a few counts of the clone carrying this T cell receptor beta chain. Its specificity is unknown. Libraries were prepared by immunoSEQ multiplex PCR; TCRdb keeps only in-frame clonotypes and omits some of them. The profile shows about 77,000 clones, less than 85% of them singletons. Trimming shortened V by 3 bases and J by 1 base, and 11 bases separated the two germline ends. The CDR3 is 15 residues long. CDR1 is KGHSH and CDR2 is LQKENI in the germline V gene. The sample comes from a study of radiotherapy plus CTLA-4 blockade in lung cancer. Study details: Objective responses were observed in 15% to 20% of patients, and disease control was achieved by approximately 32%.

Study conclusions and caveats: There was expansion of tumor-derived TCR clones in blood after radiotherapy plus ipilimumab.

Here the sequenced sample was peripheral blood, taken from a patient treated with radiotherapy plus ipilimumab. V gene TRBV18 combines with J gene TRBJ2-3; D may be TRBD1 (5 bases). The TCR originated in a human donor with non-small cell lung cancer whose response to radiotherapy plus ipilimumab could not be evaluated. CDR3 residues: CASSPQGLGTDTQYF. The CDR3 region has the DNA TGTGCCAGCTCACCGCAGGGTCTCGGCACAGATACGCAGTATTTT.